Below, 5 T cell receptor beta chains from the same sample are listed, as sequenced in a study of blood T cell repertoires in COVID-19. Sequenced by immunoSEQ multiplex PCR; TCRdb stores in-frame clones only, minus some. This sample has about 140,000 clones, with roughly four fifths found just once. The sequencing input was peripheral blood. The receptors derive from a woman at least 80 years old in a cohort sampled during active or convalescent COVID-19.

The rearrangement joins TRBV5-7 to TRBJ2-7, with D possibly being TRBD1 (6 bases). TRBV5-7 is noted as an ORF with a role that remains uncertain. The CDR3 extends over 12 amino acids. The ends were cut back, 0 bases at V and 6 bases at J, with 7 bases in the middle. CDR3 loop: CASSLVGGEQYF. CDR3 nucleotide sequence: TGTGCCAGCAGCTTGGTAGGGGGCGAGCAGTACTTC.

V gene TRBV4-2 combines with J gene TRBJ1-2; D may be TRBD1 (5 bases). The V end was cut by 1 base, the J end by 2 bases, with 14 bases between. Germline CDR1 is LGHNA and CDR2 is YNFKEQ. The CDR3 runs 16 residues. CDR3 region: CASSQVGGVSNYGYTF. CDR3 sequence (DNA): TGTGCCAGCAGCCAAGTGGGGGGGGTTTCGAACTATGGCTACACCTTC.

The chain couples TRBV7-9 to TRBJ2-7; D is possibly TRBD2 (6 bases). Germline CDR1 is SEHNR and CDR2 is FQNEAQ (reference sequence). The ends were cut back, 8 bases at V and 0 bases at J, with 26 bases in the middle. The CDR3 consists of 18 residues. The CDR3 bases are TGTGCCAGCGCCGTACCCCGAGCCCGGGGGAAAAACTCCTACGAGCAGTACTTC. Its protein product is CASAVPRARGKNSYEQYF.

This rearrangement joins TRBV28 to TRBJ1-2, with D unresolved. In germline, CDR1 is MDHEN, CDR2 SYDVKM. CDR3 length: 11 residues. Deletions cut 8 bases from V and 2 bases from J, with 6 bases between. The CDR3 region has the DNA TGTGCCAGCTGGAGGAACTATGGCTACACCTTC. Protein: CASWRNYGYTF.

The V gene is TRBV12-3 or TRBV12-4, the J gene TRBJ1-2; D ambiguous. V lost 4 bases and J 4 bases, leaving 10 bases between the germline ends. The CDR3 is made up of 13 amino acids. In nucleotides, the CDR3 is TGTGCCAGCAGTTCCTCAGGCTTCTATGGCTACACCTTC. The encoded protein is CASSSSGFYGYTF.